These 6 T cell receptor beta chains were all obtained from the same sample, sequenced in a study of beta chain features in type 1 diabetes. What was sequenced were expressed TCRB transcripts, since all of the isolated RNA had been reverse transcribed. Only in-frame clones appear in the TCRdb table, and some are missing; sequencing was by immunoSEQ multiplex PCR. The sample contains more than 120,000 clones, more than 9% of which appear only once. Specimen: naive CD4+ T cells from blood. The receptor source for this set is a man between 18 and 29 years old in good health.

This clone was counted many times. The CDR3 protein is CSVASLAGEHEQYF. The CDR3, as DNA: TGCAGCGTTGCAAGTTTGGCAGGGGAGCACGAGCAGTACTTC. The chain joins TRBV29-1 to TRBJ2-7; tentatively, D is TRBD1 (6 bases). The CDR3 runs to 14 residues. V was cut by 4 bases and J by 5 bases, with 18 bases left in between. CDR1 is SQVTM, CDR2 ANQGSEA, per germline.

This clone was found many times. The rearrangement joins TRBV4-2 to TRBJ2-1, with TRBD2 matching 7 bases. Losses at the gene ends were 0 bases for V and 9 bases for J; bases not matched to a gene: 8. The germline V gene encodes CDR1 LGHNA and CDR2 YNFKEQ. The CDR3 is 15 residues long. The CDR3 loop reads CASSQEGSGLVEQFF. The CDR3 DNA sequence: TGTGCCAGCAGCCAAGAGGGTAGCGGGCTGGTTGAGCAGTTCTTC.

This sequence joins TRBV9 and TRBJ2-1; 15 positions match TRBD2. The CDR3 is made up of 15 amino acids. Germline-derived CDR1 and CDR2 are SGDLS and YYNGEE. Losses at the gene ends were 3 bases for V and 6 bases for J; bases not matched to a gene: 1. In nucleotides, the CDR3 is TGTGCCAGCAGCGGGGGACTAGCGGGGGGCAATGAGCAGTTCTTC. Protein product: CASSGGLAGGNEQFF.

Only a few counts were recorded for this clone. The chain carries TRBV15 and TRBJ1-4; D perhaps matches TRBD1 (5 bases). Trimming took off 0 bases at V and 8 bases at J, with 10 bases between the two ends. The CDR3 totals 14 residues. The germline V gene encodes CDR1 LNHNV and CDR2 YYDKDF (reference sequence). The CDR3, as DNA: TGTGCCACCAGCAGAGAGCAGGGCTACGAAAAACTGTTTTTT. Encoded protein: CATSREQGYEKLFF.

This clone was counted between two and nine times. V and J are TRBV11-2 and TRBJ1-1; D gene uncertain. This CDR3 is built from 14 residues. Trimming pared 2 bases from V and 8 bases from J, leaving 15 bases between. Germline V CDR1 and CDR2: SGHAT, FQNNGV. CDR3: CASSLTLVLHEAFF. Written as DNA, the CDR3 is TGTGCCAGCAGCTTAACTCTGGTACTCCACGAAGCTTTCTTT. Variable domain in full (rest from reference TRBV11-2 and TRBJ1-1): EAGVAQSPRYKIIEKRQSVAFWCNPISGHATLYWYQQILGQGPKLLIQFQNNGVVDDSQLPKDRFSAERLKGVDSTLKIQPAKLEDSAVYLCASSLTLVLHEAFFGQGTRLTVV.

V is TRBV28 and J is TRBJ2-7; 8 nucleotides agree with TRBD1. The CDR3 contains 14 residues. The germline CDR1 and CDR2 sequences are MDHEN and SYDVKM. J was trimmed by 3 bases and V by 3 bases; bases with no gene match: 4. CDR3 bases: TGTGCCAGCAGTTTGGGACAGGCGATCTACGAGCAGTACTTC. This gives the protein CASSLGQAIYEQYF.